This T cell receptor beta chain was identified in a study of blood T cell repertoires in COVID-19 (dated by TCRdb to about 2020). A note on the overall study: Samples covering the acute and convalescent phases of COVID-19 were provided by collaborators in the United States, Italy and Spain. The dataset comprised deeply sampled blood TCRbeta repertoires from subjects exposed to, actively infected with, or recovered from COVID-19. The samples were drawn from two sources: the first 160 participants of the ongoing ImmuneRACE study, and 1,254 subjects contributed by 6 global collaborators. Sample metadata almost always included a de-identified subject ID, COVID-19 status, age in years and sex. A freely available public database, intended as a resource for researchers studying the immune response to SARS-CoV-2, is where the repertoires were released. Where available, HLA class I and class II types were obtained from metadata supplied by the sample provider rather than from assay-based typing. The material from the prospective study consisted of cDNA or gDNA derived from T cells, B-cell-depleted T cells, or PBMCs. Results the study describes overall, beyond this receptor: The amount of clinical and demographic metadata varied by source and participant and was provided uncurated.

The CDR3 measures 13 amino acids from cysteine to phenylalanine. The kept DNA is CDR3 alone, 39 bases in frame from the first base. Clipping removes 10 bases from V and 7 bases from J, with 6 as the unmatched junction base count. From a lookup of the germline V gene, CDR1 and CDR2 are KGHSH and LQKENI. The collaborating institutions used their own protocols to collect whole blood in K2EDTA tubes. For TCRbeta analysis, collaborators shipped samples as frozen whole blood, isolated PBMCs, or DNA extracted from either of those sample types. This clone occurred a few times. The antigen it binds to is not known. No clone much larger than this one lies a single base away; base qualities are absent. The immunoSEQ Assay, a bias-controlled multiplex PCR, was used to amplify TCRbeta CDR3 regions from genomic DNA. The original pipeline was this. Nucleated cell counts per sample were estimated from amplification of reference gene primers within the assay. To quantify the absolute abundance of each unique TCRbeta CDR3 rearrangement, sequence reads were collapsed and filtered. For each sample, productive Simpson clonality was calculated as the square root of Simpson's diversity index across productive rearrangements. This immuneACCESS table, as held by TCRdb, lists in-frame sequences with V and J called but not all clones. Of the missing ones, under half trace to an unresolved V gene in checked studies; the others have no known cause. V, J and clone size are those of that table, while D and trimming were read from the DNA. Present in this sample are 250,000 to 300,000 clones, 88% of which were seen just once. The ten largest make up about 0.74% of the sample.

The sequence derives from a woman in her 30s with acute or convalescent COVID-19. What was sequenced was peripheral blood. The V and J segments used are TRBV18 and TRBJ2-2; TRBD2 fits 10 bases in the junction. The DNA sequence is as follows: TGTGCCACCGGGACTAGCGCGTTCGGGGAGCTGTTTTTT. Translated, this gives CATGTSAFGELFF.